This T cell receptor beta chain is drawn from a study of identical twins. Addition of a universal primer site occurred through template switching, and cDNA carried unique molecular identifiers. Each CDR3 protein gets one entry after TCRdb re-called the 5' RACE reads with MiXCR. This table holds approximately 410,000 distinct CDR3 sequences, approximately 17% found once. Study conclusions and caveats: With monozygotic twins, out-of-frame TCR alpha sharing exceeded what models estimated. Zero-insertion analyses were open to partial confounding by invariant MAIT and iNKT cells. There were fewer insertions in abundant cord blood beta clonotypes, but memory repertoires showed no such pattern.

In the case of this clonotype: The target antigen is unknown.

V was cut by 4 bases and J by 5 bases, with 11 bases left in between. CDR3 length equals 14 residues. Per germline, CDR1 MNHEY and CDR2 SVGEGT. Sequencing was done on a sample of naive T cells sorted from blood. This clonotype was obtained from a man between 50 and 59 years old in good health. This chain links TRBV6-2 or TRBV6-3 with TRBJ2-2; no reliable D call. The CDR3 nucleotides read TGTGCCAGCAGTTTAATGGCTGAGACCGGGGAGCTGTTTTTT. As protein: CASSLMAETGELFF.